This is a list of T cell receptor beta chains from one sample in a study of brain T cells in children with intractable seizures. Data came from immunoSEQ multiplex PCR; TCRdb stores just in-frame clones and leaves some out. The sample contains about 340,000 clones, over 90% of which appear only once. Material: peripheral blood, obtained 4 to 5 months after surgery. Receptor source: a boy younger than two with tuberous sclerosis and intractable seizures. Both conserved end residues are part of each CDR3. Fields, in order: CDR3 DNA, CDR3 protein, D gene, V gene, J gene, clone size. D genes are given only for firm matches. Size is stated for part of the rows, as once, few or many counts, or as a class when the clone is expanded.

TGTGCCAGCACCTCTTCCGGGACTCCTCCTAGCTCCTACGAGCAGTACTTC	CASTSSGTPPSSYEQYF	NA	TRBV28	TRBJ2-7	NA
TGCGCCAGCACGCCAACCGAGGGAAACCTCTACGAGCAGTACTTC	CASTPTEGNLYEQYF	NA	TRBV5-1	TRBJ2-7	once
TGTGCCAGCAGAAAGACAGACATCTATGGCTACACCTTC	CASRKTDIYGYTF	NA	TRBV2	TRBJ1-2	NA
TGCGCCAGCAGCTTGTTCGAGCGGGAGGGCCCTTACGAGCAGTACTTC	CASSLFEREGPYEQYF	TRBD2	TRBV5-1	TRBJ2-7	NA
TGCAGCGTTGAAGTTTATAGCGGGAGATACAATGAGCAGTTCTTC	CSVEVYSGRYNEQFF	TRBD2	TRBV29-1	TRBJ2-1	NA
TGTGCCAGCAGCTACCGACTAGCGAGCTCCTACAATGAGCAGTTCTTC	CASSYRLASSYNEQFF	TRBD2	TRBV5-5	TRBJ2-1	few
TGTGCCAGCAGCTTAAAGAGGGTAGCCGGAAACACCATATATTTT	CASSLKRVAGNTIYF	NA	TRBV28	TRBJ1-3	NA
TGTGCCTGGAGCGGACAGGTTACCTACGAGCAGTACTTC	CAWSGQVTYEQYF	TRBD1	TRBV30	TRBJ2-7	NA
TGTGCCAGCAGCCAAGATCCGCTAGCGGGGGCACCAGATACGCAGTATTTT	CASSQDPLAGAPDTQYF	TRBD2	TRBV4-2	TRBJ2-3	NA
TGTGCCAGCTATTCTGGGGCCTACACCTTC	CASYSGAYTF	NA	TRBV2	TRBJ1-2	once
TGTGCCACCGGGCGGGGGGAGAGTGCAGATACGCAGTATTTT	CATGRGESADTQYF	TRBD2	TRBV15	TRBJ2-3	NA
TGTGCCAGCAGCGTAGACAATAACTATGGCTACACCTTC	CASSVDNNYGYTF	NA	TRBV9	TRBJ1-2	NA
TGTGCCTGGAGTGTATCAGGGGTGAACACTGAAGCTTTCTTT	CAWSVSGVNTEAFF	NA	TRBV30	TRBJ1-1	NA
TGCAGCGGTAAAGGGAGCTCCTACAATGAGCAGTTCTTC	CSGKGSSYNEQFF	NA	TRBV29-1	TRBJ2-1	NA
TGTGCCAGCAGCCCCACTTGGGTTGAAGCTTTCTTT	CASSPTWVEAFF	NA	TRBV7-8	TRBJ1-1	few
TGTGCCAGCTTCCCACCGGGGCACTTACCAACCGGGGAGCTGTTTTTT	CASFPPGHLPTGELFF	NA	TRBV21-1	TRBJ2-2	once
TGTGCCAGCACCTTAGGGCCGGGGCTCTATGGCTACACCTTC	CASTLGPGLYGYTF	NA	TRBV6-5	TRBJ1-2	NA
TGTGCCAGCAGCTTGAGACATGCGGGTGCTGAAGCTTTCTTT	CASSLRHAGAEAFF	NA	TRBV5-6	TRBJ1-1	NA
TGTGCCAGCAGTTATCCAGCGGGAGTCGAGCAGTACTTC	CASSYPAGVEQYF	TRBD2	TRBV28	TRBJ2-7	NA
TGTGCCAGCAGCCCCAAATGGAATCCGGGAGGGACTGGAAACACCATATATTTT	CASSPKWNPGGTGNTIYF	NA	TRBV3-1/TRBV3-2	TRBJ1-3	NA
TGTGCCAGCAGCCAGACCGGGACTAGCGGGAGTAAGTATGAGCAGTTCTTC	CASSQTGTSGSKYEQFF	TRBD2	TRBV3-1/TRBV3-2	TRBJ2-1	NA
TGTGCCACCGGGACAGATTACGAGCAGTACTTC	CATGTDYEQYF	TRBD1	TRBV24-1	TRBJ2-7	NA
TGTGCCAGCAGCCAAGTACTTACCGGGACTAGGACCTACGAGCAGTACTTC	CASSQVLTGTRTYEQYF	TRBD2	TRBV3-1/TRBV3-2	TRBJ2-7	NA
TGCGCCAGCAGATTAGGGACATACGCTGCGGGTACTGAAGCTTTCTTT	CASRLGTYAAGTEAFF	NA	TRBV5-1	TRBJ1-1	NA
TGTGCCTGGAGAGCCGGGACTAGCGGTTCCAAAGCCGGGGAGCTGTTTTTT	CAWRAGTSGSKAGELFF	TRBD2	TRBV30	TRBJ2-2	NA
TGTGCCAGCAGTTACCGGGGACAAACTGAAGCTTTCTTT	CASSYRGQTEAFF	NA	TRBV6-5	TRBJ1-1	NA
TGCAGCGTCGACGGTAATGGGGGGTTCTTC	CSVDGNGGFF	NA	TRBV29-1	TRBJ2-1	NA
TGTGCCTGGAGTGCCTGGGACGGTCGAAATGCAACTAATGAAAAACTGTTTTTT	CAWSAWDGRNATNEKLFF	NA	TRBV30	TRBJ1-4	NA